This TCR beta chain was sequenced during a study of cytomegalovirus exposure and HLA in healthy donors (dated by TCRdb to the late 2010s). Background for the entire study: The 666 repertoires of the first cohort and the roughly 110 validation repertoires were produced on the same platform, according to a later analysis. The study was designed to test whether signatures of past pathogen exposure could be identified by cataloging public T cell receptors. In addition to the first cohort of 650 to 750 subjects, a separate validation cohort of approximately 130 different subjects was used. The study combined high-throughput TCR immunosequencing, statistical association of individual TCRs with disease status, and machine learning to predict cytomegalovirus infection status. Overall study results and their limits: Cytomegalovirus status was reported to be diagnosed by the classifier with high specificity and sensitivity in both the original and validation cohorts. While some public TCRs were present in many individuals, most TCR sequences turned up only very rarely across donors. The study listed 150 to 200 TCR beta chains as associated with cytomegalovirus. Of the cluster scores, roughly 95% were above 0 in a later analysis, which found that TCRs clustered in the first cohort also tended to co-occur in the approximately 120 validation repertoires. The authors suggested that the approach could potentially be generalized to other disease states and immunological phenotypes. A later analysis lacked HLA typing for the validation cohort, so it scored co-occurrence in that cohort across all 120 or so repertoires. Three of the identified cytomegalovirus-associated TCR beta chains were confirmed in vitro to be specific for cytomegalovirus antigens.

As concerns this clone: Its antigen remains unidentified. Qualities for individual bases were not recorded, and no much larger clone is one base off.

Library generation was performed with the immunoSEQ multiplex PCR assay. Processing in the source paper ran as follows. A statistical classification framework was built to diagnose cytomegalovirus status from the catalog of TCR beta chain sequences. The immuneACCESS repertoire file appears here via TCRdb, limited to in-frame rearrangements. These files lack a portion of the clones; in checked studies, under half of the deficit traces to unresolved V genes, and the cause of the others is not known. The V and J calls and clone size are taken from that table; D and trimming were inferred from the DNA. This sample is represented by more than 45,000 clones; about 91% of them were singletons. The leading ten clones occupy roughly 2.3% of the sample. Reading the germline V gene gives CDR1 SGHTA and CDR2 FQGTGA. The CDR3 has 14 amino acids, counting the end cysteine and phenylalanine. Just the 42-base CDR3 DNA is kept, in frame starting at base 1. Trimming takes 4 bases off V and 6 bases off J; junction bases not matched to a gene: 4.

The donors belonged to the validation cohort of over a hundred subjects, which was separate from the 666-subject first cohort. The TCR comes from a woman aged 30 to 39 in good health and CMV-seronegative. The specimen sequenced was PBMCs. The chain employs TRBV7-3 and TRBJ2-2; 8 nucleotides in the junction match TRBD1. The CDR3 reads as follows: CASSYQQGAGELFF. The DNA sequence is TGTGCCAGCAGCTACCAACAGGGGGCCGGGGAGCTGTTTTTT.